This passage covers 8 T cell receptor beta chains from one sample sequenced in a study of blood T cells in healthy people across ages. A second PCR of about 7 to 11 cycles used a sample-barcoded 5' primer and a J-beta primer mix. TCRdb re-called the 5' RACE reads through MiXCR, storing one row per CDR3 protein. The repertoire holds roughly 1,800,000 distinct CDR3 sequences, with around half as singletons. Sequencing input: blood. These TCRs come from a middle-aged woman in good health.

V and J are TRBV20-1 and TRBJ2-2, with D perhaps matching TRBD2 (5 bases). Germline-derived CDR1 and CDR2 are DFQATT and SNEGSKA (reference sequence). The CDR3 is 14 amino acids. V gave up 5 bases and J gave up 0 bases, with 10 bases separating them. DNA of the CDR3: TGCAGTGCTCAGAGGGTCGCGAACACCGGGGAGCTGTTTTTT. Encoded protein: CSAQRVANTGELFF.

The DNA for the CDR3 is TGCAGTGCTGTAATGACAGGGAGAGCCAAAAACATTCAGTACTTC. It translates to CSAVMTGRAKNIQYF. This rearrangement joins TRBV20-1 to TRBJ2-4; 7 bases agree with TRBD1. The germline V gene has CDR1 DFQATT and CDR2 SNEGSKA (reference sequence). Trimming took 5 bases from V and 0 from J; bases not matched to a gene: 7. This CDR3 contains 15 residues.

V is TRBV24-1 and J is TRBJ2-3; D may be TRBD1 (5 bases). Germline CDR1 KGHDR, CDR2 SFDVKD. The CDR3 runs 17 residues. Trimming removed 1 base from V and 3 bases from J, with 16 bases in between. The CDR3 DNA is TGTGCCACCAGTGATTTAGGTTCAGGGTATGAGACAGATACGCAGTATTTT. This encodes CATSDLGSGYETDTQYF.

This clonotype was picked up a small number of times. This chain links TRBV24-1 with TRBJ2-4; 8 nucleotides agree with TRBD2. Matching the DNA end better, TRBJ2-5 makes the J call doubtful. Per the germline V gene, CDR1 is KGHDR and CDR2 is SFDVKD. The CDR3 consists of 14 residues. CDR3 loop: CATSEPGGEETQYF. CDR3 nucleotides: TGTGCCACCAGTGAGCCGGGGGGGGAAGAGACCCAGTACTTC.

The chain carries TRBV20-1 and TRBJ2-7; 10 bases fit TRBD1. Germline V gives CDR1 DFQATT, CDR2 SNEGSKA (reference sequence). V dropped 1 base and J dropped 6; count of bases not matched to a gene: 9. This CDR3 region has 15 residues. In nucleotides, the CDR3 is TGCAGTGCTAGAGCAACCGGGACAGGGGCGGGCGAGCAGTACTTC. Translation: CSARATGTGAGEQYF.

The chain uses TRBV20-1 and TRBJ1-1; no definite D call. This CDR3 spans 14 amino acids. Trimming removed 3 bases at V and 0 bases at J, with 11 bases between. Germline V gene sequence: CDR1 DFQATT, CDR2 SNEGSKA (reference sequence). CDR3 in DNA: TGCAGTGCTAGCGACCACCCACTGAACACTGAAGCTTTCTTT. Translated: CSASDHPLNTEAFF.

In this sample, this clonotype turned up once. The CDR3 sequence: CASWDGGGYNEQFF. For the CDR3, the DNA is TGTGCCAGCTGGGACGGGGGGGGCTACAATGAGCAGTTCTTC. The J gene is TRBJ2-1, the V gene TRBV7-9; 8 nucleotides align to TRBD2. This CDR3 spans 14 amino acids. The germline CDR1 and CDR2 sequences are SEHNR and FQNEAQ (reference sequence). The J segment lost 3 bases and the V segment lost 8 bases, leaving 6 bases of the junction unmatched.

This clonotype has only a few counts. This chain connects TRBV20-1 to TRBJ2-4; D unclear. The CDR3 runs 15 residues. Between the trimmed V and J ends, which lost 3 bases and 2 bases, there was a span of 14 bases. Germline V gene data show CDR1 as DFQATT and CDR2 as SNEGSKA (reference sequence). Here the CDR3 reads CSASDGILTKNIQYF. CDR3 sequence (DNA): TGCAGTGCTAGTGACGGTATATTAACCAAAAACATTCAGTACTTC.